This TCR beta chain was found in a study of T-cell memory formation after mild COVID-19. Looking at the study overall: The two donors had largely donor-specific TCR clusters. Whole-study findings and limits: Clones contracting over day 15 to 85 were CD4/CD8 balanced, with later expanders leaning CD4+. CD4+ contracting clones were mainly CM and EM; CD8+ ones, EMRA. Researchers found some responding clones in pre-infection memory, a sign that cross-reactive memory joined.

In TCRdb, the 5' RACE reads were re-called with MiXCR into one record per CDR3 protein. The sample lists approximately 490,000 distinct CDR3 sequences; roughly 22% were seen once. Details on this clonotype: The antigen is undetermined.

Sequenced input: PBMCs or a T cell subset sorted from them (not recorded which). This clonotype originated in an adult woman who had mild COVID-19 (a few samples of this study predate the infection). Cell type and time point are not known.

CDR3 in amino acids: CATRAGGWDEQFF. CDR3 DNA: TGTGCCACCAGGGCGGGAGGCTGGGATGAGCAGTTCTTC. The J gene is TRBJ2-1, the V gene TRBV24-1, with TRBD2 matching 8 bases. Trimming cost V 7 bases and J 8 bases; bases outside gene matches: 6. CDR1 is KGHDR, CDR2 SFDVKD, per germline. The CDR3 length is 13 residues.